The entry below describes one T cell receptor (beta chain). Its antigen is currently unknown. This entry belongs to a study of shared clonotypes between healthy human individuals. Study-wide results and caveats: A few donors had around 5.2% of their naive CD4 clonotypes in common.

The V and J ends lost 6 bases and 2 bases, in that order; junction bases with no gene match: 9. Germline V gene lookup returns CDR1 MNHEY and CDR2 SMNVEV (reference sequence). CDR3 length: 17 residues. The method was immunoSEQ multiplex PCR; TCRdb's version includes in-frame clones alone and lacks a portion of them. The repertoire consists of around 1.4 million clones, with 97% to 99% occurring once and the leading ten covering 0.36%. The chain employs TRBV27 and TRBJ2-6; 8 nucleotides agree with TRBD1. The TCR comes from a man aged 25-40 years in good health. Sequencing used naive CD4+ T cells sorted from blood. Subset denoted: CD45RA+ positively selected. The CDR3 protein is CASSRDRPPTGANVLTF. In DNA form, the CDR3 reads TGTGCCAGCAGCCGGGACAGGCCCCCCACTGGGGCCAACGTCCTGACTTTC.